This TCR beta chain appears in the sequencing data of a study of shared clonotypes between healthy human individuals. TCRdb's copy holds only in-frame clones and misses some; the assay was immunoSEQ multiplex PCR. The repertoire has approximately 120,000 clones, about 70% of them found once; the top ten carry 24%. This clone has just one count. Germline V gives CDR1 MRHNA, CDR2 SNTAGT. Trimming took 0 bases from V and 1 from J; bases not matched to a gene: 1. This CDR3 region has 15 residues. The sequenced sample was memory CD8+ T cells sorted from blood. The subset was: CD45RO+ cells pooled with CCR7-negative TemRA cells. The TCR originated in a woman in her 30s in good health. J is TRBJ2-3 and V is TRBV6-4; 7 bases map to TRBD1. The CDR3 protein is CASSDSQGGTDTQYF. CDR3 coding DNA: TGTGCCAGCAGTGACTCGCAGGGGGGCACAGATACGCAGTATTTT.